The present T cell receptor (beta chain) was sequenced within a study of blood T cell repertoires in COVID-19. Overall study context: Samples representing acute and convalescent COVID-19 were sourced from the United States, Italy and Spain. T cells, B-cell-depleted T cells, or PBMCs supplied cDNA or gDNA.

The CDR3 covers 14 residues. Trimming stripped 1 base from V and 1 base from J, with 7 bases between. Germline CDR1 SGHTA, CDR2 FQGNSA. Generated by immunoSEQ multiplex PCR, the TCRdb table keeps only in-frame clones and is missing some. The repertoire includes about 45,000 clones, about two thirds of them detected once, and 6.2% sits in the top ten. The sequenced sample consisted of peripheral blood. The TCR originated in a man older than 75 with acute or convalescent COVID-19. J is TRBJ1-2 and V is TRBV7-2; D not resolved. The CDR3 region is CASSLGQNNYGYTF. The CDR3 DNA sequence: TGTGCCAGCAGCTTAGGACAAAATAACTATGGCTACACCTTC. The entire variable domain, with the rest obtained from reference TRBV7-2 and TRBJ1-2, is as follows: GAGVSQSPSNKVTEKGKDVELRCDPISGHTALYWYRQSLGQGLEFLIYFQGNSAPDKSGLPSDRFSAERTGGSVSTLTIQRTQQEDSAVYLCASSLGQNNYGYTFGSGTRLTVV.